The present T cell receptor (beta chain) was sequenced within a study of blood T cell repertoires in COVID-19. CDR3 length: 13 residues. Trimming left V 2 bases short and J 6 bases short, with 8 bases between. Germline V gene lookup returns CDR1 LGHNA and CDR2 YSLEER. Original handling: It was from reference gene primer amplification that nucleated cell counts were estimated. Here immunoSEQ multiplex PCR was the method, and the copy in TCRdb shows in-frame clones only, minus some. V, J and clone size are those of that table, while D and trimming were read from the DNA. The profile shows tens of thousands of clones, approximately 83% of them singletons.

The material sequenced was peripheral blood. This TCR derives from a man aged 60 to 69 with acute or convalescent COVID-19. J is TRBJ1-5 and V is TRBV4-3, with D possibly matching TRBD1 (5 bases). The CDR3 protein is CASSQFRAQPQHF. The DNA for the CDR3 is TGCGCCAGCAGCCAATTCAGGGCTCAGCCCCAGCATTTT.